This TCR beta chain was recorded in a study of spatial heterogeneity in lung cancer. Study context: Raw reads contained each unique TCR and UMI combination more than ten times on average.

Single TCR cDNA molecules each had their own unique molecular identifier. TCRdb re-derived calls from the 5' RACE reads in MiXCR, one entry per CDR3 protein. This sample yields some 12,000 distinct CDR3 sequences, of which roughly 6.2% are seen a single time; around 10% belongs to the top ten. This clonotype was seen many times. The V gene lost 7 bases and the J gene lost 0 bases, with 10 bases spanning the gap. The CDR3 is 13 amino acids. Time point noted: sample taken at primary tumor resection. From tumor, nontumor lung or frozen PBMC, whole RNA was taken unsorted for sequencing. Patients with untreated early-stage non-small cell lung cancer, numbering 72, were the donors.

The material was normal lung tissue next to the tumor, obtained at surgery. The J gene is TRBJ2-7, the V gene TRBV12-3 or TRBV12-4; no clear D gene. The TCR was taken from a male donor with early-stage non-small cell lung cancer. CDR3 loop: CASKMGISYEQYF. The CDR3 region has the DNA TGTGCCAGCAAAATGGGGATCTCCTACGAGCAGTACTTC.